The next 24 T cell receptor beta chains were all read from a single sample in a study of beta chain features in type 1 diabetes (dated by TCRdb to 2016 to 2018). Library prep was done by the immunoSEQ multiplex PCR assay. The High Capacity cDNA Reverse Transcription Kit was used to reverse transcribe all of the isolated RNA, meaning that expressed TCRB transcripts were what got sequenced. The immuneACCESS repertoire file appears here via TCRdb, limited to in-frame rearrangements. These files lack a portion of the clones; in checked studies, under half of the deficit traces to unresolved V genes, and the cause of the others is not known. Counted in this sample were 300,000 to 400,000 clones; about 11% of them appeared once. Roughly 0.014% of the sample is taken by the ten largest. Sequenced sample: naive CD4+ T cells from blood. The cell subset or site label for this specimen denotes: true naive CD4+ T cells. The source of these receptors is a woman aged 30 to 39 in good health.

In this sample, this clone turned up a few times. The rearrangement uses TRBV18 and TRBJ2-5; TRBD1 might be the D (5 bases). Germline CDR1 reads KGHSH; CDR2 reads LQKENI. This CDR3 comprises 13 residues. V dropped 3 bases and J dropped 5 bases, with 10 bases sitting between them. CDR3 residues: CASSPQGWETQYF. In DNA, the CDR3 is TGTGCCAGCTCACCCCAGGGCTGGGAGACCCAGTACTTC.

The genes are TRBV5-6 and TRBJ1-5; the D gene is possibly TRBD1 (5 bases). Trimming took off 1 base at V and 6 bases at J, with 11 bases between the two ends. The CDR3 extends over 14 amino acids. Germline V gives CDR1 SGHDT, CDR2 YYEEEE. The CDR3, as DNA: TGTGCCAGCAGCTTGAAGGGGTATAGTCAGCCCCAGCATTTT. Encoded protein: CASSLKGYSQPQHF.

The chain couples TRBV10-2 to TRBJ2-7; the match to TRBD2 covers 13 bases. After removal of 7 bases from V and 3 bases from J, the junction contained 3 bases not matched to a gene. Germline V gene data show CDR1 as WSHSY and CDR2 as SAAADI. The CDR3 is 14 amino acids. CDR3: CASTRTSGSYEQYF. Written as DNA, the CDR3 is TGCGCCAGCACTCGGACTAGCGGGAGCTACGAGCAGTACTTC.

This chain connects TRBV29-1 to TRBJ2-7; TRBD2 matches at 7 bases. The V and J ends lost 5 bases and 3 bases, in that order; junction bases with no gene match: 4. The CDR3 has 12 residues. Germline V gives CDR1 SQVTM, CDR2 ANQGSEA. CDR3 protein: CSVLSSGYEQYF. CDR3 bases: TGCAGCGTTCTGTCTAGCGGCTACGAGCAGTACTTC.

This chain's CDR3 is CASSLGTEYQETQYF. CDR3 nucleotide sequence: TGCGCCAGCAGCTTGGGGACAGAATACCAAGAGACCCAGTACTTC. The rearrangement links TRBV5-1 to TRBJ2-5; TRBD1 might be the D (6 bases). The ends were cut back, 0 bases at V and 0 bases at J, with 9 bases in the middle. This CDR3 region has 15 residues. The V gene's germline CDR1 is SGHRS and CDR2 YFSETQ.

V and J are TRBV28 and TRBJ2-7; D is ambiguous. Germline V gene data show CDR1 as MDHEN and CDR2 as SYDVKM. This CDR3 comprises 14 residues. V shed 6 bases and J shed 8 bases, with 20 bases lying between them. CDR3 protein: CASSPPRLSTKQYF. The CDR3 DNA follows: TGTGCCAGCAGCCCCCCACGACTGTCTACGAAGCAGTACTTC.

Comments on this clone: At the DNA level, this CDR3 is encoded by other sequences in the same sample as well. The chain has TRBV9 and TRBJ2-5; 8 bases line up with TRBD1. The CDR3 is 14 amino acids. Germline trimming cut 2 bases from V and 3 bases from J; bases unmatched to any gene: 3. Germline assignment: CDR1 SGDLS and CDR2 YYNGEE. CDR3 nucleotide sequence: TGTGCCAGCAGCGTCGGGACAGGCAAAGAGACCCAGTACTTC. This sequence encodes CASSVGTGKETQYF.

The chain uses TRBV21-1 and TRBJ2-1; no check of the table's D call, TRBD2, against the DNA was made. TRBV21-1 is a pseudogene locus. The CDR3 has 19 residues. CDR3 nucleotides: TGTGCCAGCAGCAAAGACCAGGGTCGGACTAGCGGGAGAGATGATGAGCAGTTCTTC. It specifies CASSKDQGRTSGRDDEQFF.

This clone was picked up a small number of times. The chain joins TRBV5-1 to TRBJ2-5, with 8 bases identical to TRBD1. V trimming: 3 bases; J trimming: 5 bases; junction bases outside the gene matches: 6. The CDR3 runs 14 residues. Germline V gives CDR1 SGHRS, CDR2 YFSETQ. Written as DNA, the CDR3 is TGCGCCAGCAGCTCCCAGGGGGCGGAGGAGACCCAGTACTTC. Protein sequence: CASSSQGAEETQYF.

This clone showed up just a few times. The chain couples TRBV5-1 to TRBJ1-2; D perhaps matches TRBD1 (6 bases). CDR1 is SGHRS, CDR2 YFSETQ, per germline. CDR3 length: 15 amino acids. Trimming removed 1 base at V and 3 bases at J, with 13 bases between. This CDR3 reads CASSLSQGLDYGYTF. In nucleotides, the CDR3 is TGCGCCAGCAGCTTGTCCCAGGGGCTCGACTATGGCTACACCTTC.

The chain is built from TRBV12-5 and TRBJ2-1; 9 bases fit TRBD2. Germline V lookup: CDR1 LGHNT, CDR2 FRNRAP. Unmatched junction bases numbered 6, after V lost 2 bases and J lost 4 bases. CDR3 size: 16 residues. CDR3 in amino acids: CASGLLQTSGYNEQFF. Here the CDR3 DNA reads TGTGCTAGTGGTTTGTTACAGACTAGCGGTTACAATGAGCAGTTCTTC.

This clone was picked up a small number of times. The chain recombines TRBV7-9 with TRBJ1-5; perhaps TRBD1 as D (6 bases). V was cut by 5 bases and J by 2 bases, with 16 bases left in between. Germline V gives CDR1 SEHNR, CDR2 FQNEAQ (reference sequence). The CDR3 runs to 16 residues. CDR3 coding DNA: TGTGCCAGCAGCAACGCGCTCAACAGGGGCAATCAGCCCCAGCATTTT. It translates to CASSNALNRGNQPQHF.

This chain uses TRBV10-3 with TRBJ2-1; 13 nucleotides align to TRBD2. The CDR3 spans 15 residues. J gave up 7 bases and V 6 bases, and 6 bases lay outside the gene matches. Germline CDR1 reads ENHRY; CDR2 reads SYGVKD. CDR3 in DNA: TGTGCCATCAGCTCACTAGCGGGAGGGCAGAATGAGCAGTTCTTC. Translation gives CAISSLAGGQNEQFF.

The chain is built from TRBV19 and TRBJ2-5, with D possibly matching TRBD2 (5 bases). CDR1 and CDR2 (germline): LNHDA, SQIVND (reference sequence). V was clipped by 7 bases and J by 4 bases, with 13 bases between them. This CDR3 has 13 residues. This chain's CDR3 is CASTQRRGETQYF. The DNA of the CDR3 is TGTGCCAGTACCCAACGCCGGGGAGAGACCCAGTACTTC.

CDR3 DNA sequence: TGTGCCTGGAGTGTATTAGCAGGGGCTTACAATGAGCAGTTCTTC. Encoded protein: CAWSVLAGAYNEQFF. V is TRBV30 and J is TRBJ2-1, with a weak D call TRBD1 (6 bases). CDR1 GTSNPN and CDR2 SVGIG come from the germline V gene (reference sequence). This CDR3 spans 15 amino acids. V was pared by 0 bases and J by 4 bases, with 13 bases between.

This chain connects TRBV18 to TRBJ2-1; D is ambiguous. The ends were cut back, 6 bases at V and 0 bases at J, with 18 bases in the middle. The germline gives CDR1 KGHSH, CDR2 LQKENI. The CDR3 totals 17 residues. The CDR3 coding sequence is TGTGCCAGCTCCCCCGGCCGGGTGGAAAGCTCCTACAATGAGCAGTTCTTC. This encodes CASSPGRVESSYNEQFF.

The chain uses TRBV4-3 and TRBJ1-1, with D possibly TRBD1 on 6 matching bases. Germline CDR1 and CDR2: LGHNA and YSLEER. The germline V and J ends were trimmed by 0 bases and 5 bases, with 13 bases remaining between them. CDR3 length: 15 residues. The CDR3 spells CASSQEAGAGTEAFF. CDR3 nucleotide sequence: TGCGCCAGCAGCCAAGAGGCAGGGGCCGGGACTGAAGCTTTCTTT.

This clone was counted between two and nine times. The rearrangement links TRBV7-9 to TRBJ2-1; D possibly corresponds to TRBD1 (6 bases). The germline V gene has CDR1 SEHNR and CDR2 FQNEAQ (reference sequence). CDR3 length equals 18 residues. Between the trimmed V and J ends, which lost 1 base and 4 bases, there was a span of 20 bases. The CDR3 DNA is TGTGCCAGCAGCTTAGTTTACACCCGGACAGCCCCGTACAATGAGCAGTTCTTC. Translation gives CASSLVYTRTAPYNEQFF.

This chain uses TRBV6-5 with TRBJ2-5, with TRBD1 identical over 7 bases. Germline V gene lookup returns CDR1 MNHEY and CDR2 SVGAGI. Trimming took 2 bases from V and 5 from J; bases not matched to a gene: 2. The CDR3 is made up of 13 amino acids. As DNA, the CDR3 is TGTGCCAGCAGTTACAGGGGGCTGGAGACCCAGTACTTC. Amino acids: CASSYRGLETQYF.

This clone was seen more than once but under ten times. The chain carries TRBV4-3 and TRBJ2-4, with 7 bases lining up with TRBD2. The J segment lost 0 bases and the V segment lost 1 base, leaving 6 bases of the junction unmatched. The CDR3 length is 17 residues. Per germline, CDR1 LGHNA and CDR2 YSLEER. CDR3 bases: TGCGCCAGCAGCCAAGTAACGGGAGGAAGAGCCAAAAACATTCAGTACTTC. It codes for CASSQVTGGRAKNIQYF.

The V and J genes are TRBV7-9 and TRBJ1-4; maybe TRBD1 (6 bases). CDR1 and CDR2 (germline): SEHNR, FQNEAQ (reference sequence). The CDR3 sequence is 14 residues long. V lost 3 bases to trimming and J lost 6 bases, with 11 bases between them. The CDR3 loop is CASSFAGDYEKLFF. DNA for the CDR3: TGTGCCAGCAGCTTTGCAGGGGATTATGAAAAACTGTTTTTT.

The chain uses TRBV30 and TRBJ1-5; 8 positions match TRBD1. J was trimmed by 4 bases and V by 1 base; bases with no gene match: 3. Germline lookup yields CDR1 GTSNPN and CDR2 SVGIG (reference sequence). The CDR3 totals 14 residues. CDR3 sequence: CAWSGGQVNQPQHF. For the CDR3, the DNA is TGTGCCTGGAGTGGGGGACAGGTAAATCAGCCCCAGCATTTT.

This clone was counted only a few times. The CDR3 is CAINGLAGSNEQFF. CDR3 DNA sequence: TGTGCCATCAACGGACTAGCGGGCTCCAATGAGCAGTTCTTC. The chain carries TRBV10-3 and TRBJ2-1, with 11 positions matching TRBD2. The V gene end was trimmed by 7 bases and the J gene end by 6 bases; junction bases not matched to a gene: 5. This CDR3 has 14 residues. Germline V gene sequence: CDR1 ENHRY, CDR2 SYGVKD.

The chain links TRBV9 to TRBJ2-3; maybe TRBD1 (6 bases). CDR3 length: 16 amino acids. V was cut by 3 bases and J by 0 bases, with 14 bases left in between. The germline gives CDR1 SGDLS, CDR2 YYNGEE. CDR3 DNA: TGTGCCAGCAGCGAGCGACGGCAGGGGAGCACAGATACGCAGTATTTT. Its protein product is CASSERRQGSTDTQYF.